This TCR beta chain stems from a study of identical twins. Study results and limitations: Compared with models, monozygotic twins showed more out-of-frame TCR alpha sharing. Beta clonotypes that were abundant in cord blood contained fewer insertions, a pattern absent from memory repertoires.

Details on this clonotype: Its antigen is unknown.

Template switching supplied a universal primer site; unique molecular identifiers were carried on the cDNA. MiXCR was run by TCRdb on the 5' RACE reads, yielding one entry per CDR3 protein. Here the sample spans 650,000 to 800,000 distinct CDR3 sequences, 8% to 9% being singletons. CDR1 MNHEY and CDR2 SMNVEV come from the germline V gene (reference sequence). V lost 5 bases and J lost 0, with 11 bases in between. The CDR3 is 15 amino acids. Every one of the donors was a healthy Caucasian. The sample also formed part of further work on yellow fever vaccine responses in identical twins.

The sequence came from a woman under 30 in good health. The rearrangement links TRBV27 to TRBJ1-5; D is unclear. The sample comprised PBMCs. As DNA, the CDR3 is TGTGCCAGCAGTGCCCGGGCCGGTAGCAATCAGCCCCAGCATTTT. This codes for CASSARAGSNQPQHF.